The 20 T cell receptor beta chains below were found in one sample sequenced in a study of blood T cell repertoires in COVID-19. Measured with immunoSEQ multiplex PCR; TCRdb has only the in-frame clones, and not every one. The sample has just over 95,000 clones, less than 95% seen once. Sequenced input: peripheral blood. The receptors originated from a middle-aged man with acute or convalescent COVID-19.

The genes are TRBV5-1 and TRBJ1-4; tentatively, D is TRBD1 (6 bases). Trimming stripped 4 bases from V and 2 bases from J, with 21 bases between. The germline V gene has CDR1 SGHRS and CDR2 YFSETQ. This CDR3 has 18 amino acids. As DNA, the CDR3 is TGCGCCAGCAGCCAGGGGAGCGGCAGGGGTAGCACTAATGAAAAACTGTTTTTT. Amino acids: CASSQGSGRGSTNEKLFF.

The chain's CDR3 is CASSFGGDAGELFF. The CDR3 nucleotides read TGTGCCAGCAGCTTCGGCGGAGACGCCGGGGAGCTGTTTTTT. This chain connects TRBV7-9 to TRBJ2-2; D is unresolved. CDR1 is SEHNR and CDR2 is FQNEAQ in the germline V gene (reference sequence). V shed 3 bases and J shed 6 bases, with 11 bases lying between them. The CDR3 has 14 residues.

This chain uses TRBV9 with TRBJ1-2, with a tentative D call TRBD1 (5 bases). This CDR3 has 15 amino acids. Trimming cost V 1 base and J 0 bases, with 10 bases left between them. From germline, CDR1 is SGDLS and CDR2 YYNGEE. CDR3 coding DNA: TGTGCCAGCAGCGTATATCCAGGGACTAACTATGGCTACACCTTC. It is translated as CASSVYPGTNYGYTF.

The V gene is TRBV6-5, the J gene TRBJ2-5; 7 nucleotides agree with TRBD2. CDR1 is MNHEY and CDR2 is SVGAGI in the germline V gene. Losses at the gene ends were 5 bases for V and 2 bases for J; bases not matched to a gene: 5. CDR3 size: 14 residues. CDR3 nucleotide sequence: TGTGCCAGCAGTACAGCGGGGTATCAAGAGACCCAGTACTTC. It encodes CASSTAGYQETQYF.

This chain's CDR3 is CASSEGGLAGIEQFF. The CDR3 nucleotides are TGTGCCAGCAGTGAAGGCGGACTAGCGGGCATTGAGCAGTTCTTC. This rearrangement joins TRBV25-1 to TRBJ2-1; TRBD2 matches 11 bases. V lost 2 bases and J lost 9; bases outside the gene matches: 6. The germline CDR1 and CDR2 sequences are MGHDK and SYGVNS. The CDR3 sequence is 15 residues long.

This chain uses TRBV30 with TRBJ2-3; TRBD2 matches at 13 bases. Germline V gives CDR1 GTSNPN, CDR2 SVGIG (reference sequence). J lost 4 bases, V lost 5 bases, and 12 bases had no gene match. CDR3 size: 17 residues. The CDR3 coding sequence is TGTGCCTGGGACCGAGGACTAGCGGGAGTAGAGTCAGATACGCAGTATTTT. This translates into CAWDRGLAGVESDTQYF.

The V gene is TRBV5-6, the J gene TRBJ1-4; 7 bases match TRBD1. This CDR3 spans 18 amino acids. Germline CDR1 SGHDT, CDR2 YYEEEE. With V trimmed by 1 base and J by 2 bases, 11 bases remained unmatched. Here the CDR3 reads CASSLMDRPTATNEKLFF. CDR3 in DNA: TGTGCCAGCAGCTTGATGGACAGGCCAACGGCGACTAATGAAAAACTGTTTTTT.

The chain employs TRBV3-1 (or the pseudogene TRBV3-2) and TRBJ2-1; 7 bases fit TRBD2. The V segment lost 1 base and the J segment 6 bases; nucleotides outside the gene matches: 6. Looked up from germline, CDR1 is LGHDT and CDR2 is YNNKEL (reference sequence). There are 15 residues in the CDR3. The CDR3 DNA reads TGTGCCAGCAGCCAAGGTCCTAGCGGCGTCAATGAGCAGTTCTTC. It codes for CASSQGPSGVNEQFF.

This clone was picked up a small number of times. The chain recombines TRBV3-1 (or the pseudogene TRBV3-2) with TRBJ2-1; 12 bases match TRBD2. This CDR3 comprises 18 residues. Germline trimming cut 4 bases from V and 7 bases from J; bases unmatched to any gene: 14. Per the germline V gene, CDR1 is LGHDT and CDR2 is YNNKEL (reference sequence). CDR3 coding DNA: TGTGCCAGCAGCCCGCAGTTGGGCGCTAGCGGGAGGGCTAATGAGCAGTTCTTC. The encoded protein is CASSPQLGASGRANEQFF.

The chain employs TRBV4-1 and TRBJ2-3, with 10 bases lining up with TRBD2. Per the germline V gene, CDR1 is MGHRA and CDR2 is YSYEKL. Trimming at V came to 1 base and at J to 4 bases, leaving 2 bases not matched to a gene. The CDR3 spans 15 residues. DNA for the CDR3: TGCGCCAGCAGCCAAGTTGGGACTAGCGCAGATACGCAGTATTTT. The encoded protein is CASSQVGTSADTQYF.

The gene calls are TRBV15 and TRBJ1-1; no reliable D call. The CDR3 totals 13 residues. Germline lookup yields CDR1 LNHNV and CDR2 YYDKDF (reference sequence). Between the trimmed V and J ends, which lost 5 bases and 1 base, there was a span of 8 bases. CDR3 nucleotides: TGTGCCACCAGCGTACAGCAGAACACTGAAGCTTTCTTT. It encodes CATSVQQNTEAFF.

The chain carries TRBV7-9 and TRBJ2-5; 8 nucleotides align to TRBD2. J was trimmed by 2 bases and V by 2 bases; bases with no gene match: 10. Germline lookup yields CDR1 SEHNR and CDR2 FQNEAQ (reference sequence). The CDR3 totals 17 residues. CDR3 amino acids: CASSLLGGRSSQETQYF. The CDR3 nucleotides are TGTGCCAGCAGCTTACTGGGCGGGAGGAGCTCTCAAGAGACCCAGTACTTC.

This chain links TRBV6-1 with TRBJ2-3, with TRBD1 as a possible D gene (5 bases). The V gene's germline CDR1 is MNHNS and CDR2 SASEGT. This CDR3 contains 15 residues. The V end was cut by 2 bases, the J end by 0 bases, with 9 bases between. DNA for the CDR3: TGTGCCAGCAGTGAACAGGGTGCAAGCACAGATACGCAGTATTTT. Protein sequence: CASSEQGASTDTQYF.

The J gene is TRBJ1-5, the V gene TRBV12-5, with D possibly matching TRBD1 (5 bases). Germline CDR1 reads LGHNT; CDR2 reads FRNRAP. The CDR3 extends over 16 amino acids. The V end lost 1 base, the J end lost 0 bases, and 10 bases lay between the germline ends. Here the CDR3 DNA reads TGTGCTAGTGGTTTGGGGGGCGCCGATAGCAATCAGCCCCAGCATTTT. Encoded protein: CASGLGGADSNQPQHF.

This rearrangement joins TRBV5-1 to TRBJ1-1; D is unresolved. Trimming pared 3 bases from V and 4 bases from J, leaving 16 bases between. Germline V lookup: CDR1 SGHRS, CDR2 YFSETQ. The CDR3 contains 15 residues. Written as DNA, the CDR3 is TGCGCCAGCAGCTCCGGGAGGCTCAATCTCACTGAAGCTTTCTTT. This encodes CASSSGRLNLTEAFF.

This clone was detected only a few times. The CDR3 DNA reads TGTGCCAGCAGCCTCCCACAGGGGGGCCCCTACGAGCAGTACTTC. This sequence encodes CASSLPQGGPYEQYF. The chain is built from TRBV3-1 (or the pseudogene TRBV3-2) and TRBJ2-7; TRBD1 aligns across 8 bases. Germline V gene data show CDR1 as LGHDT and CDR2 as YNNKEL (reference sequence). This CDR3 contains 15 residues. J was trimmed by 2 bases and V by 4 bases; bases with no gene match: 7.

This clone was seen only once. This CDR3 reads CATRKQVSGTEAFF. CDR3 coding DNA: TGTGCCACCAGGAAACAGGTTTCGGGCACTGAAGCTTTCTTT. V gene TRBV15 combines with J gene TRBJ1-1; the D gene is possibly TRBD1 (5 bases). V shed 6 bases and J shed 4 bases, with 15 bases lying between them. The CDR3 extends over 14 amino acids. The germline gives CDR1 LNHNV, CDR2 YYDKDF (reference sequence).

V is TRBV7-8 and J is TRBJ1-2, with 11 positions matching TRBD1. Germline V gene data show CDR1 as SGHVS and CDR2 as FQNEAQ. V dropped 4 bases and J dropped 2; count of bases not matched to a gene: 6. This CDR3 has 16 residues. CDR3 DNA sequence: TGTGCCAGCAGCTCACCCCGGGACAGGGGGAACTATGGCTACACCTTC. Its protein is CASSSPRDRGNYGYTF.

The CDR3 loop is CASSEHGADTQYF. CDR3 nucleotides: TGTGCCAGCAGTGAACACGGGGCAGATACGCAGTATTTT. The rearrangement uses TRBV25-1 and TRBJ2-3, with D maybe TRBD2 (5 bases). The CDR3 has 13 residues. Germline-derived CDR1 and CDR2 are MGHDK and SYGVNS. V was cut by 2 bases and J by 4 bases, with 7 bases left in between.

This chain joins TRBV5-6 and TRBJ1-1; 12 nucleotides align to TRBD1. Germline-derived CDR1 and CDR2 are SGHDT and YYEEEE. The CDR3 loop spans 17 amino acids. The trim removed 4 bases at V and 5 bases at J, leaving 12 bases unmatched. Here the CDR3 DNA reads TGTGCCAGCAGCAGGGGATGGGGACAGGGGGCTTGGACTGAAGCTTTCTTT. This codes for CASSRGWGQGAWTEAFF.